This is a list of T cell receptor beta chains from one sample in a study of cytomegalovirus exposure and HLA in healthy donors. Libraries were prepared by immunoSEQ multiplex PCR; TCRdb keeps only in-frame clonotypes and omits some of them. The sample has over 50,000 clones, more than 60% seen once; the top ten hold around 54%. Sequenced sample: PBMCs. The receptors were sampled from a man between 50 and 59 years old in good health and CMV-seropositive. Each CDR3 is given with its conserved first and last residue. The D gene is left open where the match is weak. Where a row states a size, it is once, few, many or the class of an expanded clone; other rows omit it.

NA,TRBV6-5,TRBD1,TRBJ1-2,CASSRDSYGYTF,TGTGCCAGCAGTCGGGACAGCTATGGCTACACCTTC
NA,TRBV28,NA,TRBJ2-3,CASTSERGGSTDTQYF,TGTGCCAGCACTTCGGAAAGGGGCGGCAGCACAGATACGCAGTATTTT
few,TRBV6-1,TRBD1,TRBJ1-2,CASRGQSYGYTF,TGTGCCAGCAGGGGACAGAGCTATGGCTACACCTTC
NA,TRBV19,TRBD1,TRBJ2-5,CATTDRAQTQYF,TGTGCCACAACAGACAGGGCCCAGACCCAGTACTTC
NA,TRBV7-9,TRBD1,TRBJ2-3,CSSSSLLGQGGTDTQYF,TGTTCCAGCAGCTCCCTTCTTGGACAGGGGGGGACAGATACGCAGTATTTT
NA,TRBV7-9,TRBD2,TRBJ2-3,CASSLTGLAGDRTDTQYF,TGTGCCAGCAGTTTAACGGGACTAGCGGGAGACCGCACAGATACGCAGTATTTT
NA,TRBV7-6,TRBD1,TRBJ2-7,CASSARDRGAYEQYF,TGTGCCAGCAGCGCTCGGGACAGGGGAGCCTACGAGCAGTACTTC
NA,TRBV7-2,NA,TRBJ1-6,CASSSHSRLQGNNSPLHF,TGTGCCAGCAGCTCCCACTCCCGCCTCCAGGGTAATAATTCACCCCTCCACTTT
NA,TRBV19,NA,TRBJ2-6,CASTGGTGTSGANVLTF,TGTGCCAGTACCGGGGGGACAGGTACTTCTGGGGCCAACGTCCTGACTTTC
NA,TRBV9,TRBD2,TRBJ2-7,CASSPRSYGSGRAHHEQYF,TGTGCCAGCAGCCCCCGATCCTATGGGAGCGGGAGGGCCCACCACGAGCAGTACTTC
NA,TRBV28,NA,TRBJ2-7,CASSFSSGPTYEQYF,TGTGCCAGCAGTTTCAGTAGCGGACCTACCTACGAGCAGTACTTC
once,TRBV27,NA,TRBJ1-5,CASSVKLGGNQPQHF,TGTGCCAGCAGCGTCAAATTAGGAGGGAATCAGCCCCAGCATTTT
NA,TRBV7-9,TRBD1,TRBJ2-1,CSSSSRDRVYNEQFF,TGTTCCAGCAGCTCCCGGGACAGGGTTTACAATGAGCAGTTCTTC
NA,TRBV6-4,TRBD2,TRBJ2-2,CASSEIGLAGPGELFF,TGTGCCAGCAGTGAAATCGGACTAGCGGGGCCCGGGGAGCTGTTTTTT
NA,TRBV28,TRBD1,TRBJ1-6,CASNTQGAGGFLTTPLHF,TGTGCCAGCAATACTCAGGGGGCCGGGGGATTTTTAACGACACCCCTCCACTTT
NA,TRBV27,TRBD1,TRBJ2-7,CASSLAGTGAYEQYF,TGTGCCAGCAGTTTGGCCGGGACAGGGGCCTACGAGCAGTACTTC
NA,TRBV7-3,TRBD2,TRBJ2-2,CASSLTKGLAHNTGELFF,TGTGCCAGCAGCTTAACTAAGGGACTAGCGCATAACACCGGGGAGCTGTTTTTT